This is a list of T cell receptor beta chains from one sample in a study of blood T cell repertoires in COVID-19. Profiled with immunoSEQ multiplex PCR; TCRdb holds only in-frame clones, not every one. The sample lists about 160,000 clones, approximately 80% occurring once. Sequencing input: peripheral blood. The receptors were gathered from an elderly woman with acute or convalescent COVID-19. Both conserved end residues are part of each CDR3. Each record gives: V gene, J gene, D gene, clone size, CDR3 protein, CDR3 DNA. D genes are given only for firm matches. Size tells how often a clone was seen (once, few, many) or the class of an expanded clone, and some rows leave it out.

v_call: TRBV4-1
j_call: TRBJ1-2
d_call: NA
clone_size: NA
cdr3_aa: CASSPLQGIYGYTF
cdr3_nt: TGCGCCAGCAGCCCCCTCCAGGGAATCTATGGCTACACCTTC

v_call: TRBV19
j_call: TRBJ1-1
d_call: NA
clone_size: NA
cdr3_aa: CASSIDGGDTEAFF
cdr3_nt: TGTGCCAGTAGTATAGACGGGGGAGACACTGAAGCTTTCTTT

v_call: TRBV9
j_call: TRBJ2-2
d_call: TRBD2
clone_size: NA
cdr3_aa: CASSVGTGGTGELFF
cdr3_nt: TGTGCCAGCAGCGTAGGCACGGGGGGGACCGGGGAGCTGTTTTTT

v_call: TRBV30
j_call: TRBJ1-2
d_call: NA
clone_size: once
cdr3_aa: CAWRARMDWGDYGYTF
cdr3_nt: TGTGCCTGGAGAGCCCGAATGGATTGGGGAGACTATGGCTACACCTTC

v_call: TRBV6-5
j_call: TRBJ1-1
d_call: NA
clone_size: NA
cdr3_aa: CASSRGGNTEAFF
cdr3_nt: TGTGCCAGCAGTCGGGGGGGGAACACTGAAGCTTTCTTT

v_call: TRBV19
j_call: TRBJ1-1
d_call: NA
clone_size: NA
cdr3_aa: CASSASTVRASEAFF
cdr3_nt: TGTGCCAGTAGTGCCTCCACAGTGAGGGCTTCTGAAGCTTTCTTT

v_call: TRBV9
j_call: TRBJ2-1
d_call: TRBD2
clone_size: few
cdr3_aa: CASSGSGSSYNEQFF
cdr3_nt: TGTGCCAGCAGCGGAAGCGGGAGCTCCTACAATGAGCAGTTCTTC

v_call: TRBV6-6
j_call: TRBJ2-3
d_call: NA
clone_size: NA
cdr3_aa: CASRRIPGHSRSTSTDTQYF
cdr3_nt: TGTGCCAGCAGGCGAATACCGGGACACTCTAGGAGCACTTCCACAGATACGCAGTATTTT

v_call: TRBV5-1
j_call: TRBJ2-5
d_call: NA
clone_size: NA
cdr3_aa: CASSLVGGQETQYF
cdr3_nt: TGCGCCAGCAGCTTGGTTGGGGGGCAAGAGACCCAGTACTTC

v_call: TRBV30
j_call: TRBJ2-1
d_call: NA
clone_size: once
cdr3_aa: CAWSRRGSSYNEQFF
cdr3_nt: TGTGCCTGGAGTAGAAGGGGAAGCTCCTACAATGAGCAGTTCTTC

v_call: TRBV27
j_call: TRBJ2-5
d_call: NA
clone_size: NA
cdr3_aa: CASSPWGGRETQYF
cdr3_nt: TGTGCCAGCAGCCCCTGGGGAGGCCGAGAGACCCAGTACTTC

v_call: TRBV29-1
j_call: TRBJ1-2
d_call: NA
clone_size: NA
cdr3_aa: CSAGDNPGGYGYTF
cdr3_nt: TGCAGCGCCGGGGACAATCCCGGAGGCTATGGCTACACCTTC